The entry below describes one T cell receptor (beta chain). The record originates from a study of blood T cell repertoires in COVID-19. CDR1 is SGHDN, CDR2 FVKESK, per germline. The CDR3 spans 16 residues. Unmatched junction bases numbered 8, after V lost 4 bases and J lost 0 bases. Data came from immunoSEQ multiplex PCR; TCRdb stores just in-frame clones and leaves some out. The table lists 290,000 or so clones, around 90% of them singletons, with 0.95% to 1.2% in the top ten. Categorization into cohorts depended on clinical history that participants reported. The sample taken for sequencing was PBMCs or T cells enriched from blood (not recorded which). The chain combines TRBV14 with TRBJ1-1; 7 bases are shared with TRBD1. The sequence derives from a woman younger than 45 who had recovered from COVID-19. CDR3 sequence: CASSRTGQGVNTEAFF. The CDR3 bases are TGTGCCAGCAGCCGAACTGGGCAGGGGGTGAACACTGAAGCTTTCTTT.